The 20 T cell receptor beta chains below all came from one sample that was sequenced in a study of T-cell reconstitution after alpha-beta-depleted transplantation in children. Study-level points and caveats: Several hundred expanded graft clones reportedly supplied alpha-beta T cells about two months after transplant.

No cognate antigen is known for these TCRs. Unique molecular identifiers tagged the TCRbeta library. From the PCR reads, TCRdb called clonotypes with MiXCR, one entry per CDR3 protein. Of roughly 30,000 distinct CDR3 sequences in the sample, approximately 6.5% are singletons; the top ten hold over 20%. Material: peripheral blood, obtained 60 days after TCRalphabeta/CD19-depleted stem cell transplant. The receptors here all came from a child under two years old who had a stem cell transplant for acute myeloid leukemia, so the T cells may come from the graft donor.

This clonotype has at least ten counts. The V gene is TRBV6-1, the J gene TRBJ1-2; 8 bases align to TRBD1. This CDR3 has 14 amino acids. The V segment lost 6 bases and the J segment 0 bases; nucleotides outside the gene matches: 3. The germline V gene has CDR1 MNHNS and CDR2 SASEGT. In nucleotides, the CDR3 is TGTGCCAGCAGGCGGGACAGGTCTAACTATGGCTACACCTTC. Protein sequence: CASRRDRSNYGYTF.

This clonotype was seen a few times. This chain connects TRBV29-1 to TRBJ1-2, with 7 bases identical to TRBD1. The CDR3 is 11 residues long. Losses at the gene ends were 5 bases for V and 6 bases for J; bases not matched to a gene: 3. The V gene's germline CDR1 is SQVTM and CDR2 ANQGSEA. CDR3 sequence (DNA): TGCAGCGTTAGGGGGCGGAATGGCTACACCTTC. Translation: CSVRGRNGYTF.

This clonotype was detected many times. The V call is TRBV6-5, the J call TRBJ2-7; tentative D call: TRBD2 (5 bases). Germline loops: CDR1 MNHEY, CDR2 SVGAGI. Trimming pared 4 bases from V and 3 bases from J, leaving 19 bases between. The CDR3 is 16 amino acids. The CDR3 DNA sequence: TGTGCCAGCAGTTTACTCTACCCGGGGAAGGACTACGAGCAGTACTTC. Translated, it gives CASSLLYPGKDYEQYF.

This clonotype was seen repeatedly, ten times or more. J is TRBJ2-7 and V is TRBV7-9; no clear D gene. This CDR3 has 14 amino acids. Germline V gene lookup returns CDR1 SEHNR and CDR2 FQNEAQ (reference sequence). Deletions cut 0 bases from V and 7 bases from J, with 13 bases between. The CDR3 bases are TGTGCCAGCAGCTTAGCGCAGTCCCCCTTAGAGCAGTACTTC. Its translation is CASSLAQSPLEQYF.

Ten or more counts support this clonotype. This rearrangement joins TRBV7-2 to TRBJ2-7; D gene uncertain. The V end was cut by 1 base, the J end by 0 bases, with 10 bases between. In germline, CDR1 is SGHTA, CDR2 FQGNSA. CDR3 length: 15 amino acids. The CDR3 nucleotides are TGTGCCAGCAGCTTAGACCCCTTTTCCTCCTACGAGCAGTACTTC. Residues: CASSLDPFSSYEQYF.

V usage is TRBV7-2 and J usage is TRBJ2-2, with D unclear. Germline-derived CDR1 and CDR2 are SGHTA and FQGNSA. Between the trimmed V and J ends, which lost 1 base and 0 bases, there was a span of 6 bases. The CDR3 extends over 15 amino acids. The DNA of the CDR3 is TGTGCCAGCAGCTTAGAGCAGTCGAACACCGGGGAGCTGTTTTTT. Translated, it gives CASSLEQSNTGELFF.

This clonotype was seen ten or more times. The rearrangement uses TRBV28 and TRBJ2-1; TRBD2 is a possible D gene (5 bases). Per germline, CDR1 MDHEN and CDR2 SYDVKM. The CDR3 is 14 amino acids. Trimming took 1 base from V and 9 from J, leaving 13 bases between them. The CDR3 region is CASSLYTGAGEQFF. CDR3 DNA: TGTGCCAGCAGTTTATATACCGGCGCGGGTGAGCAGTTCTTC.

Ten or more counts support this clonotype. The chain has TRBV12-3 or TRBV12-4 and TRBJ2-3, with a possible D match to TRBD2 (6 bases). The CDR3 has 16 residues. Trimming cost V 5 bases and J 2 bases, with 17 bases left between them. The CDR3 is CASSPRDSGLTDTQYF. The CDR3 region has the DNA TGTGCCAGCAGTCCCCGGGATAGCGGACTCACAGATACGCAGTATTTT.

This clonotype has at least ten counts. The V and J genes are TRBV29-1 and TRBJ1-4; no definite D call. Trimming cost V 5 bases and J 3 bases, with 13 bases left between them. Germline lookup yields CDR1 SQVTM and CDR2 ANQGSEA. The CDR3 runs to 14 residues. CDR3 amino acids: CSVPKAGSNEKLFF. The CDR3 DNA follows: TGCAGCGTTCCCAAGGCCGGCTCTAATGAAAAACTGTTTTTT.

This clonotype was recorded many times. The chain links TRBV12-3 or TRBV12-4 to TRBJ2-1, with 9 bases aligning to TRBD2. The CDR3 covers 13 residues. V was pared by 1 base and J by 10 bases, with 2 bases of the junction left unmatched. Here the CDR3 DNA reads TGTGCCAGCAGTTTAGGACTAGCGGCCGAGCAGTTCTTC. This translates into CASSLGLAAEQFF.

At least ten counts were recorded for this clonotype. The chain combines TRBV12-3 or TRBV12-4 with TRBJ1-6; 7 bases agree with TRBD1. V shed 7 bases and J 0 bases; nucleotides not matched to a gene: 9. The CDR3 runs to 17 residues. The CDR3 DNA reads as TGTGCCAGCACAAACAGGGGACGGAGCTCCTATAATTCACCCCTCCACTTT. Translated: CASTNRGRSSYNSPLHF.

This clonotype was observed many times. This chain uses TRBV29-1 with TRBJ2-7; a possible D gene is TRBD1 (5 bases). The V end was cut by 2 bases, the J end by 2 bases, with 10 bases between. CDR1 SQVTM and CDR2 ANQGSEA come from the germline V gene. The CDR3 contains 13 residues. CDR3 nucleotide sequence: TGCAGCGTTGAAAAGACAGCAACCTACGAGCAGTACTTC. This translates into CSVEKTATYEQYF.

This clonotype occurred many times. The chain combines TRBV7-2 with TRBJ2-2; D is ambiguous. Germline CDR1 and CDR2: SGHTA and FQGNSA. The CDR3 totals 13 residues. Trimming removed 3 bases from V and 5 bases from J, with 7 bases in between. The CDR3 loop reads CASSFGVTGELFF. As DNA, the CDR3 is TGTGCCAGCAGCTTCGGCGTTACCGGGGAGCTGTTTTTT.

By sample share, this clonotype is medium-sized. This chain uses TRBV7-2 with TRBJ2-7, with D unclear. The CDR3 spans 15 residues. Trimming stripped 1 base from V and 8 bases from J, with 18 bases between. Germline CDR1 reads SGHTA; CDR2 reads FQGNSA. CDR3 DNA: TGTGCCAGCAGCTTAGAACTCGCGGCCCCCGATCAGCAGTACTTC. It encodes CASSLELAAPDQQYF. Complete variable domain (other parts from reference TRBV7-2 and TRBJ2-7): GAGVSQSPSNKVTEKGKDVELRCDPISGHTALYWYRQSLGQGLEFLIYFQGNSAPDKSGLPSDRFSAERTGGSVSTLTIQRTQQEDSAVYLCASSLELAAPDQQYFGPGTRLTVT.

This clonotype was recorded many times. The rearrangement links TRBV7-3 to TRBJ2-1; 9 nucleotides align to TRBD2. The V gene end was trimmed by 4 bases and the J gene end by 9 bases; junction bases not matched to a gene: 10. Germline V gene lookup returns CDR1 SGHTA and CDR2 FQGTGA. This CDR3 has 15 residues. This CDR3 is CASSSRGGRATEQFF. The CDR3 DNA sequence: TGTGCCAGCAGCTCAAGGGGCGGGAGGGCCACTGAGCAGTTCTTC.

This clonotype has at least ten counts. The chain links TRBV12-3 or TRBV12-4 to TRBJ1-2; D gene uncertain. The CDR3 totals 13 residues. V lost 7 bases and J lost 4, with 13 bases in between. CDR3 sequence reads: CASTTPALYGYTF. Written as DNA, the CDR3 is TGTGCCAGCACCACTCCGGCCCTCTATGGCTACACCTTC.

This clonotype appeared many times. This CDR3 is CASSQGLGNEQFF. For the CDR3, the DNA is TGTGCCAGCAGCCAAGGACTGGGCAATGAGCAGTTCTTC. The J gene is TRBJ2-1, the V gene TRBV7-2, with TRBD2 as a possible D gene (5 bases). Per the germline V gene, CDR1 is SGHTA and CDR2 is FQGNSA. The V gene lost 5 bases and the J gene lost 6 bases, with 11 bases spanning the gap. The CDR3 is made up of 13 amino acids.

The table lists this clonotype with many counts. This sequence joins TRBV28 and TRBJ1-5; perhaps TRBD1 as D (5 bases). V shed 3 bases and J shed 7 bases, with 13 bases lying between them. CDR1 is MDHEN and CDR2 is SYDVKM in the germline V gene. The CDR3 is 14 amino acids. The CDR3 reads CASSFTQGAQPQHF. CDR3 nucleotides: TGTGCCAGCAGTTTCACGCAGGGCGCCCAGCCCCAGCATTTT. Combining the CDR3 with reference TRBV28 and TRBJ1-5 gives the whole variable domain DVKVTQSSRYLVKRTGEKVFLECVQDMDHENMFWYRQDPGLGLRLIYFSYDVKMKEKGDIPEGYSVSREKKERFSLILESASTNQTSMYLCASSFTQGAQPQHFGDGTRLSIL.

This clonotype was recorded many times. The J gene is TRBJ2-5, the V gene TRBV29-1; 9 nucleotides agree with TRBD1. Trimming took 7 bases from V and 4 from J; bases not matched to a gene: 7. This CDR3 is 13 amino acids long. Germline V gives CDR1 SQVTM, CDR2 ANQGSEA. The CDR3 DNA follows: TGCAGCGCCCCGGGGACAGGGTCAGAGACCCAGTACTTC. Translation gives CSAPGTGSETQYF.

This clonotype was observed at least ten times. The genes are TRBV4-3 and TRBJ2-5; D is perhaps TRBD1 (6 bases). CDR1 and CDR2 (germline): LGHNA, YSLEER. This CDR3 contains 14 residues. The V gene lost 0 bases and the J gene lost 5 bases, with 10 bases spanning the gap. This chain's CDR3 is CASSQDPRGETQYF. For the CDR3, the DNA is TGCGCCAGCAGCCAAGATCCCAGGGGTGAGACCCAGTACTTC.